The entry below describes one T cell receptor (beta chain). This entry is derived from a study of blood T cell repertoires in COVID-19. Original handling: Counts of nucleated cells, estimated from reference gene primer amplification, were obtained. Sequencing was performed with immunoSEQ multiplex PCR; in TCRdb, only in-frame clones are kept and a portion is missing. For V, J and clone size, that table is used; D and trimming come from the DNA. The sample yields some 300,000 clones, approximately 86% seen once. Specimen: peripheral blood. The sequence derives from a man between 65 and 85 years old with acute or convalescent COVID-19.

The CDR3: CASGGDLNSPLHF. CDR3 nucleotides: TGTGCCAGCGGGGGGGACCTCAATTCACCCCTCCACTTT. The gene calls are TRBV28 and TRBJ1-6; possible D gene TRBD1, 5 bases. In germline, CDR1 is MDHEN, CDR2 SYDVKM. This CDR3 comprises 13 residues. Trimming removed 8 bases at V and 7 bases at J, with 12 bases between.